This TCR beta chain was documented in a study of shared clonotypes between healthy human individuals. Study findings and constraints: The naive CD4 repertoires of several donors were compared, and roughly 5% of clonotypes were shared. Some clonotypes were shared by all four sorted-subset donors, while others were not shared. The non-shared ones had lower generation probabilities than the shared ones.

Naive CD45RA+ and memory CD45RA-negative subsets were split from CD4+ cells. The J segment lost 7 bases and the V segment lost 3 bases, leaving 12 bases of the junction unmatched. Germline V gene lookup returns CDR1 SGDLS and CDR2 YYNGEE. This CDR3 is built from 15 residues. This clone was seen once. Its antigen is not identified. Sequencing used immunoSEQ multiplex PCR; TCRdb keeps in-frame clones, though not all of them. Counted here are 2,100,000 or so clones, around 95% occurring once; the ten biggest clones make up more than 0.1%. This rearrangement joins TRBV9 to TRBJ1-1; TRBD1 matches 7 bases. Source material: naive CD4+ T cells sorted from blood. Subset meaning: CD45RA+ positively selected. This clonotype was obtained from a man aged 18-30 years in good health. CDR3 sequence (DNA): TGTGCCAGCAGCGCCTCTCGACAGGGCAAGGGTGAAGCTTTCTTT. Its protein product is CASSASRQGKGEAFF.